This T cell receptor (beta chain) came from a study of early T cells in non-severe SARS-CoV-2 infection. A single record per CDR3 protein comes from TCRdb applying MiXCR to the 5' RACE reads. The sample lists 50,000 to 70,000 distinct CDR3 sequences, around 13% occurring once. CDR1 and CDR2 from the germline V gene are DFQATT and SNEGSKA (reference sequence). The CDR3 length is 14 residues. V lost 6 bases and J lost 3; bases outside the gene matches: 3. The chain carries TRBV20-1 and TRBJ2-4, with 12 bases fitting TRBD2. The TCR was taken from an adult who was a healthcare worker with PCR-confirmed SARS-CoV-2 infection or an uninfected control (not recorded which). Source material: whole blood. In DNA, the CDR3 is TGCAGTGCAAGACTAGCGGGAGACAAAAACATTCAGTACTTC. As protein: CSARLAGDKNIQYF.